The rows below give T cell receptor beta chains drawn from one sample of a study of blood T cell repertoires in COVID-19. Libraries were prepared by immunoSEQ multiplex PCR; TCRdb keeps only in-frame clonotypes and omits some of them. Of just over 300,000 clones in the sample, nearly 90% were seen once. The sequenced sample was PBMCs or T cells enriched from blood (not recorded which). These receptors all stem from a young woman with acute COVID-19. Both conserved end residues are part of each CDR3. A D gene is named only where the DNA matches it firmly. The size field is filled for only some rows; it gives once, few, many or a size class.

cdr3_length d_call clone_size j_call v_call cdr3_nt cdr3_aa
15 NA NA TRBJ2-7 TRBV4-1 TGCGCCAGCAGCCAACAGGTCGGCTTCTCCTACGAGCAGTACTTC CASSQQVGFSYEQYF
14 TRBD2 NA TRBJ2-2 TRBV4-2 TGTGCCAGCAGCCAACGGACTAGCGACGGGGAGCTGTTTTTT CASSQRTSDGELFF
16 NA few TRBJ2-2 TRBV18 TGTGCCAGCTCACCACTAGCCGCCGCGAACACCGGGGAGCTGTTTTTT CASSPLAAANTGELFF
14 TRBD1 NA TRBJ1-2 TRBV11-2 TGTGCCAGCAGCTTGAGACAGGGGAACTATGGCTACACCTTC CASSLRQGNYGYTF
16 NA NA TRBJ1-6 TRBV7-9 TGTGCCCTAGGGCGGGGGCCGAATCCGATTAATTCACCCCTCCACTTT CALGRGPNPINSPLHF
15 TRBD1 NA TRBJ1-5 TRBV5-1 TGCGCCAGCAGCTTAACAGGGGGCCCAGGCCAGCCCCAGCATTTT CASSLTGGPGQPQHF
14 TRBD2 NA TRBJ2-7 TRBV15 TGTGCCACCAGCAGGGCGGGAGGCCCCTACGAGCAGTACTTC CATSRAGGPYEQYF
13 NA NA TRBJ1-2 TRBV5-6 TGTGCCAGCAGCTTTCCCGGGAACTATGGCTACACCTTC CASSFPGNYGYTF
13 NA NA TRBJ2-2 TRBV6-5 TGTGCCAGCAGCCGTAGCGGCACCGGGGAGCTGTTTTTT CASSRSGTGELFF
13 NA NA TRBJ2-1 TRBV19 TGTGCCAGTAGTATCCTCGGCGGCAATGAGCAGTTCTTC CASSILGGNEQFF
15 NA NA TRBJ1-2 TRBV4-2 TGTGCCAGCAGCCAAGATGGGACACGAGGCTATGGCTACACCTTC CASSQDGTRGYGYTF
15 TRBD1 NA TRBJ1-2 TRBV19 TGTGCCAGTAGTACCCAGGGGGAGTCAGGCTATGGCTACACCTTC CASSTQGESGYGYTF
15 TRBD1 NA TRBJ1-1 TRBV5-1 TGCGCCAGCACCCAATGGGACAGGAAGAACACTGAAGCTTTCTTT CASTQWDRKNTEAFF
16 TRBD1 NA TRBJ2-7 TRBV7-3 TGTGCCAGCAGCCCAACGGCCGGGACAGGTCTTTACGAGCAGTACTTC CASSPTAGTGLYEQYF
14 NA NA TRBJ1-2 TRBV10-3 TGTGCCATCAGTGAGCCTGCAGGGCACTATGGCTACACCTTC CAISEPAGHYGYTF
14 TRBD2 NA TRBJ2-7 TRBV29-1 TGCAGCGTTACAGGACTAGCGGGAGGATACGAGCAGTACTTC CSVTGLAGGYEQYF
14 NA NA TRBJ2-2 TRBV19 TGTGCCAGTAGGGTGGCCGCGAACACCGGGGAGCTGTTTTTT CASRVAANTGELFF
17 TRBD1 NA TRBJ2-3 TRBV11-2 TGTGCCAGCAGCTTAAGGTTGGGACAGGGATGGGCAGATACGCAGTATTTT CASSLRLGQGWADTQYF
15 NA NA TRBJ1-4 TRBV5-1 TGCGCCAGCAGCGCGGGGGACCCTCACAATGAAAAACTGTTTTTT CASSAGDPHNEKLFF
15 NA NA TRBJ1-2 TRBV7-8 TGTGCCAGCAGCTTAGAATCCGGGACATACTATGGCTACACCTTC CASSLESGTYYGYTF
13 TRBD1 NA TRBJ2-5 TRBV3-1/TRBV3-2 TGTGCCAGCAGCCGCAGGGGGCAAGAGACCCAGTACTTC CASSRRGQETQYF
13 TRBD1 NA TRBJ2-1 TRBV28 TGTGCCAGCAGTTCCGGGACAGACAATGAGCAGTTCTTC CASSSGTDNEQFF
14 NA NA TRBJ1-1 TRBV7-3 TGTGCCAGCAGCCCGGGGGGTCGTCGGACTGAAGCTTTCTTT CASSPGGRRTEAFF
15 NA NA TRBJ2-2 TRBV7-6 TGTGCCACTGAAAGGGCGGGAAAGATGACCGGGGAGCTGTTTTTT CATERAGKMTGELFF
13 NA NA TRBJ1-6 TRBV2 TGTGCCAGCAGGGACGGGACAATTTTAACCCTCCACTTT CASRDGTILTLHF
15 TRBD1 NA TRBJ2-1 TRBV5-1 TGCGCCAGCAGCGGGGGACAGGGTTCCTACAATGAGCAGTTCTTC CASSGGQGSYNEQFF
13 NA few TRBJ1-2 TRBV2 TGTGCCAGCAGCGATGACAGGTTCTATGGCTACACCTTC CASSDDRFYGYTF
13 NA few TRBJ1-1 TRBV12-3/TRBV12-4 TGTGCCAGCAGTTTAATTCGGGAAACTGAAGCTTTCTTT CASSLIRETEAFF
15 NA NA TRBJ1-5 TRBV28 TGTGCCAGCAGTTTAGAGGGTGATAGCAATCAGCCCCAGCATTTT CASSLEGDSNQPQHF
13 TRBD2 NA TRBJ2-3 TRBV24-1 TGTGCCGTAACTAGCGGAGACACAGATACGCAGTATTTT CAVTSGDTDTQYF
15 NA NA TRBJ1-4 TRBV7-9 TGTGCCAGCAGCTTAGTTCGGGTTGCGAATGAAAAACTGTTTTTT CASSLVRVANEKLFF
14 NA NA TRBJ1-6 TRBV28 TGTGCCATCAAATCTCCGGGGAGTAATTCACCCCTCCACTTT CAIKSPGSNSPLHF
16 NA NA TRBJ2-3 TRBV28 TGTGCCAGCAGTTTCGGGGCTAGCGGACAGACTGGATCGCAGTATTTT CASSFGASGQTGSQYF
16 NA few TRBJ2-1 TRBV27 TGTGCCAGCAGTTTATTTTCTCGGTTGACCTACAATGAGCAGTTCTTC CASSLFSRLTYNEQFF
17 NA NA TRBJ1-5 TRBV9 TGTGCCAGCAGCCCCGGAGGAGGGATTCATAGCAATCAGCCCCAGCATTTT CASSPGGGIHSNQPQHF
13 NA NA TRBJ1-4 TRBV19 TGTGCCAGTAGGCCGTACAGTGATGAAAAACTGTTTTTT CASRPYSDEKLFF
14 NA NA TRBJ2-1 TRBV4-1 TGCGCCAGCAGCCAAGGGCACGAGGGGGATGAGCAGTTCTTC CASSQGHEGDEQFF
15 NA NA TRBJ1-5 TRBV3-1/TRBV3-2 TGTGCCAGCAGCGACAGGCCTCTGAGCAATCAGCCCCAGCATTTT CASSDRPLSNQPQHF
14 NA NA TRBJ1-4 TRBV14 TGTGCCAGCAGCTTAGGACAGAATAATGAAAAACTGTTTTTT CASSLGQNNEKLFF
14 NA NA TRBJ1-1 TRBV10-1 TGCGCCAGCAGTGAGACGGGTTCGAACACTGAAGCTTTCTTT CASSETGSNTEAFF
12 TRBD2 NA TRBJ2-1 TRBV7-6 TGTGCCAGCAGCCCCAGACTAGCGGTGCAGTTCTTC CASSPRLAVQFF
11 TRBD1 NA TRBJ1-1 TRBV13 TGTGCCAGCAGCTTAGCCTGGGACAGTGGATTT CASSLAWDSGF
19 TRBD2 NA TRBJ2-1 TRBV10-3 TGTGCCATCAGTGAGACAAACCCGGGACTAGCGGGTGGACACAATGAGCAGTTCTTC CAISETNPGLAGGHNEQFF
14 NA NA TRBJ2-1 TRBV28 TGTGCCAGCAGTTTAACCGGGAGTCACAATGAGCAGTTCTTC CASSLTGSHNEQFF
15 TRBD1 once TRBJ2-1 TRBV29-1 TGCAGCGTTGAACCCCTCCAGGGGGCGGCTAATGAGCAGTTCTTC CSVEPLQGAANEQFF
12 NA NA TRBJ1-1 TRBV5-4 TGTGCCAGCAGCCCCCTCGGGGATGAAGCTTTCTTT CASSPLGDEAFF
15 TRBD1 NA TRBJ2-1 TRBV9 TGTGCCAGCAGCCGAGGGGACAGCCTTTACAATGAGCAGTTCTTC CASSRGDSLYNEQFF
11 NA few TRBJ1-1 TRBV20-1 TGCAGTGCTAGAGGTACAGGTCTCGCTTTCTTT CSARGTGLAFF
15 NA NA TRBJ1-1 TRBV15 TGTGCCACCAGCAGAGACGAGGGAACATTTCCTGAAGCTTTCTTT CATSRDEGTFPEAFF
12 TRBD2 once TRBJ2-5 TRBV29-1 TGCAGCTCTGGACTAGCGGGGGAGACCCAGTACTTC CSSGLAGETQYF
16 NA NA TRBJ1-2 TRBV28 TGTGCCAGCAGTCCCCTGACCCAGGGAAGTAACTATGGCTACACCTTC CASSPLTQGSNYGYTF
13 NA once TRBJ2-7 TRBV25-1 TGTGCCAGCAGTCAAGCGCTTTCCTACGAGCAGTACTTC CASSQALSYEQYF
15 NA NA TRBJ2-7 TRBV3-1/TRBV3-2 TGTGCCAGCAGCCGACAGCGGGCTTACTCCTACGAGCAGTACTTC CASSRQRAYSYEQYF
14 NA NA TRBJ2-1 TRBV19 TGTGCCAGTAGTGCGTCTAGCGTCGGCAATGAGCAGTTCTTC CASSASSVGNEQFF